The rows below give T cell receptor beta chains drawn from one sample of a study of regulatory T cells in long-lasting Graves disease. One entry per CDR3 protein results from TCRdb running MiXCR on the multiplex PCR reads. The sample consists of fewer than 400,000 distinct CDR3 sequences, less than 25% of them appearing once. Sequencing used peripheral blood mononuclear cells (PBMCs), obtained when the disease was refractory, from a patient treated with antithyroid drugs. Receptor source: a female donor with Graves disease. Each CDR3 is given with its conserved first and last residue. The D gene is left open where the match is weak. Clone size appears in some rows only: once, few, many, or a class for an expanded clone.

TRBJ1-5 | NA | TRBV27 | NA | CAISLLPYSNQPQHF | TGTGCCATCAGTTTACTTCCATATAGCAATCAGCCCCAGCATTTT
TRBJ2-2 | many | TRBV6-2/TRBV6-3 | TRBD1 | CASRGTGAGELFF | TGTGCCAGCAGAGGGACAGGAGCTGGGGAGCTGTTTTTT
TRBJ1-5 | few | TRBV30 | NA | CAWSLGARSGQPQHF | TGTGCCTGGAGCCTGGGGGCGAGGAGTGGTCAGCCCCAGCATTTT
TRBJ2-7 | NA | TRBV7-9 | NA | CASSSYGSGSYEQYF | TGTGCCAGCAGCTCCTACGGTTCCGGGTCCTACGAGCAGTACTTC
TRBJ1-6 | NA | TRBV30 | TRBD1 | CAWGGTGYSPLHF | TGTGCCTGGGGGGGGACAGGGTACTCACCCCTCCACTTT
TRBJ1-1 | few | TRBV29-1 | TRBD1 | CSAVRDRGKPEAFF | TGCAGCGCCGTTAGGGACAGGGGTAAACCTGAAGCTTTCTTT
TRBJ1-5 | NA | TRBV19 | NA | CASSSKTGFGNQPQHF | TGTGCCAGTAGTTCCAAGACGGGATTTGGCAATCAGCCCCAGCATTTT
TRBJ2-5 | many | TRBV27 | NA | CASSPLAPGETQYF | TGTGCCAGCAGCCCGCTTGCCCCGGGGGAGACCCAGTACTTC
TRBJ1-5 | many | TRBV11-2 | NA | CASSRPNQPQHF | TGTGCCAGCAGCCGACCCAATCAGCCCCAGCATTTT
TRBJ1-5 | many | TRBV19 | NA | CASRPGTVLNQPQHF | TGTGCCAGTAGACCGGGGACGGTCCTCAATCAGCCCCAGCATTTT
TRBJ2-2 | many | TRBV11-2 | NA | CASSLVLSGGGELFF | TGTGCCAGCAGCTTAGTCTTATCAGGAGGCGGGGAGCTGTTTTTT
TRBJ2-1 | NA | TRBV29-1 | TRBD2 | CSVVWASGRRNEQFF | TGCAGCGTTGTGTGGGCTAGCGGGAGGAGGAATGAGCAGTTCTTC
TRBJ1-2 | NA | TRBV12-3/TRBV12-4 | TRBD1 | CASRSGTAYGYTF | TGTGCCAGCAGAAGCGGGACAGCTTATGGCTACACCTTC
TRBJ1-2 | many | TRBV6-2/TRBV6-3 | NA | CASSPDSLGYGYTF | TGTGCCAGCAGTCCGGACTCGCTTGGCTATGGCTACACCTTC
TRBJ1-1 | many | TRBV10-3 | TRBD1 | CAISGQGASAFF | TGTGCCATCAGTGGACAGGGGGCGAGCGCTTTCTTT
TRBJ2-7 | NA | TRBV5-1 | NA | CASSLGASHGQYF | TGCGCCAGCAGCTTGGGTGCATCCCACGGGCAGTACTTC
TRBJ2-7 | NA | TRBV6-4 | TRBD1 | CASTTVQGADRFYEQYF | TGTGCCAGCACCACCGTGCAGGGGGCGGATCGATTCTACGAGCAGTACTTC